Below are 31 T cell receptor beta chains sequenced from a single sample in a study of blood T cell repertoires in COVID-19. Generated by immunoSEQ multiplex PCR, the TCRdb table keeps only in-frame clones and is missing some. The table includes 150,000 to 200,000 clones, about 89% detected once. Sample: peripheral blood. The receptors stem from a man in his forties or fifties with acute or convalescent COVID-19.

This clone was observed a few times. J is TRBJ1-5 and V is TRBV19, with D possibly matching TRBD1 (5 bases). The germline V gene encodes CDR1 LNHDA and CDR2 SQIVND (reference sequence). This CDR3 is 17 amino acids long. Trimming left V 3 bases short and J 0 bases short, with 15 bases between. The CDR3 nucleotides are TGTGCCAGTAGTATTCGCGGGGACTATTATAGCAATCAGCCCCAGCATTTT. Its translation is CASSIRGDYYSNQPQHF.

The rearrangement links TRBV10-3 to TRBJ2-7; the D gene is possibly TRBD1 (6 bases). V was clipped by 3 bases and J by 2 bases, with 17 bases between them. The CDR3 sequence is 16 residues long. Germline CDR1 is ENHRY and CDR2 is SYGVKD. The CDR3 DNA reads as TGTGCCATCAGTGACCCCAGGGGCGGCCTCGCCTACGAGCAGTACTTC. As protein: CAISDPRGGLAYEQYF.

This clone was recorded only once. V is TRBV18 and J is TRBJ1-6; TRBD1 matches 7 bases. CDR1 KGHSH and CDR2 LQKENI come from the germline V gene. Unmatched junction bases numbered 10, after V lost 2 bases and J lost 6 bases. CDR3 size: 17 residues. CDR3 loop: CASSPRDRGRINSPLHF. In nucleotides, the CDR3 is TGTGCCAGCTCACCAAGGGACAGAGGGCGGATTAATTCACCCCTCCACTTT.

The chain links TRBV12-3 or TRBV12-4 to TRBJ2-1; a weak D match, TRBD2 (5 bases). The CDR3 runs 13 residues. The V and J ends lost 6 bases and 5 bases respectively, with 11 bases between them. The CDR3 DNA sequence: TGTGCCAGCAGGCCGGGAAGTCACAATGAGCAGTTCTTC. It encodes CASRPGSHNEQFF.

V gene TRBV9 combines with J gene TRBJ1-5; the D gene is possibly TRBD1 (6 bases). This CDR3 region has 15 residues. Germline lookup yields CDR1 SGDLS and CDR2 YYNGEE. The ends were cut back, 8 bases at V and 3 bases at J, with 18 bases in the middle. CDR3 sequence (DNA): TGTGCCAGGACAGGATTTAGCGCCGTCAATCAGCCCCAGCATTTT. This gives the protein CARTGFSAVNQPQHF. The whole variable domain, remainder taken from reference TRBV9 and TRBJ1-5, is DSGVTQTPKHLITATGQRVTLRCSPRSGDLSVYWYQQSLDQGLQFLIQYYNGEERAKGNILERFSAQQFPDLHSELNLSSLELGDSALYFCARTGFSAVNQPQHFGDGTRLSIL.

This chain links TRBV6-5 with TRBJ1-1; D might be TRBD1 (6 bases). The V end was cut by 3 bases, the J end by 7 bases, with 12 bases between. In germline, CDR1 is MNHEY, CDR2 SVGAGI. The CDR3 loop spans 13 amino acids. The CDR3 DNA is TGTGCCAGCAGTTATGTACAGGGCAATGAAGCTTTCTTT. Its protein product is CASSYVQGNEAFF.

The chain couples TRBV9 to TRBJ1-4, with 9 bases lining up with TRBD1. The CDR3 contains 19 residues. With 3 bases clipped from V and 6 bases from J, the junction kept 18 bases outside the gene matches. Per the germline V gene, CDR1 is SGDLS and CDR2 is YYNGEE. The CDR3 loop reads CASSAQGDRESVWDEKLFF. The CDR3, as DNA: TGTGCCAGCAGCGCCCAAGGGGACAGGGAGTCGGTATGGGATGAAAAACTGTTTTTT.

The V call is TRBV4-1, the J call TRBJ2-5; 12 positions agree with TRBD2. This CDR3 spans 16 amino acids. Germline lookup yields CDR1 MGHRA and CDR2 YSYEKL. V dropped 5 bases and J dropped 4; count of bases not matched to a gene: 8. The CDR3 DNA sequence: TGCGCCAGCAGCGCTAGACTAGCGGGGGTGGGAGAGACCCAGTACTTC. It yields the protein CASSARLAGVGETQYF.

The chain combines TRBV9 with TRBJ2-3, with 11 nucleotides matching TRBD2. The V gene end was trimmed by 4 bases and the J gene end by 5 bases; junction bases not matched to a gene: 15. Germline V gene lookup returns CDR1 SGDLS and CDR2 YYNGEE. The CDR3 runs to 18 residues. The CDR3 coding sequence is TGTGCCAGCAGCTTCCAGCCCCCTCTAGCGGGGGGATTAGATACGCAGTATTTT. It is translated as CASSFQPPLAGGLDTQYF. The full variable domain, rest sourced from reference TRBV9 and TRBJ2-3, is DSGVTQTPKHLITATGQRVTLRCSPRSGDLSVYWYQQSLDQGLQFLIQYYNGEERAKGNILERFSAQQFPDLHSELNLSSLELGDSALYFCASSFQPPLAGGLDTQYFGPGTRLTVL.

This clone was detected only once. V is TRBV28 and J is TRBJ2-7; TRBD1 matches at 10 bases. Looked up from germline, CDR1 is MDHEN and CDR2 is SYDVKM. The CDR3 consists of 13 residues. The junction had 2 bases not matched to a gene; V was cut back by 5 bases and J by 4 bases. The CDR3 here is CASSRDRGYEQYF. CDR3 nucleotide sequence: TGTGCCAGCAGTCGGGACAGGGGATACGAGCAGTACTTC.

The chain links TRBV30 to TRBJ1-6; D gene unclear. CDR3 length: 15 amino acids. The germline gives CDR1 GTSNPN, CDR2 SVGIG (reference sequence). V lost 7 bases and J lost 5, with 18 bases in between. The CDR3, as DNA: TGTGCCTTCCTACCCCATTTGTTTCATAATTCACCCCTCCACTTT. Encoded protein: CAFLPHLFHNSPLHF.

This clone came up once. The V call is TRBV30, the J call TRBJ2-2, with 7 bases aligning to TRBD1. Trimming cost V 4 bases and J 7 bases; bases outside gene matches: 12. The CDR3 consists of 15 residues. Germline values: CDR1 GTSNPN, CDR2 SVGIG (reference sequence). CDR3 amino acids: CAWTVPDRTVGELFF. In DNA, the CDR3 is TGTGCCTGGACCGTACCGGACAGGACTGTCGGGGAGCTGTTTTTT.

The rearrangement joins TRBV19 to TRBJ1-1; TRBD1 might be the D (5 bases). The CDR3 consists of 14 residues. Trimming took 5 bases from V and 4 from J, leaving 14 bases between them. Germline-derived CDR1 and CDR2 are LNHDA and SQIVND (reference sequence). CDR3 loop: CASSQQAWGTEAFF. The CDR3 coding sequence is TGTGCCAGTAGTCAACAGGCTTGGGGCACTGAAGCTTTCTTT.

The chain has TRBV28 and TRBJ1-6; 9 nucleotides match TRBD1. CDR3 length equals 15 residues. Per the germline V gene, CDR1 is MDHEN and CDR2 is SYDVKM. Trimming cost V 5 bases and J 8 bases; bases outside gene matches: 7. The CDR3, as DNA: TGTGCCAGCAGTCAAAACAGGGGGCGGGATTCACCCCTCCACTTT. This gives the protein CASSQNRGRDSPLHF. The entire variable domain, with the rest obtained from reference TRBV28 and TRBJ1-6, is as follows: DVKVTQSSRYLVKRTGEKVFLECVQDMDHENMFWYRQDPGLGLRLIYFSYDVKMKEKGDIPEGYSVSREKKERFSLILESASTNQTSMYLCASSQNRGRDSPLHFGNGTRLTVT.

The chain couples TRBV7-2 to TRBJ1-2, with TRBD1 identical over 9 bases. The germline CDR1 and CDR2 sequences are SGHTA and FQGNSA. CDR3 length equals 16 residues. V gave up 2 bases and J gave up 6 bases; unmatched junction bases: 10. In DNA, the CDR3 is TGTGCCAGCAGCTTATTGGGGACAGGGAGGGTAGATGGCTACACCTTC. Translating it yields CASSLLGTGRVDGYTF.

This clone was counted a single time. As DNA, the CDR3 is TGTGCCAGCAGTTCTTCCTACCACGGGACTACCACATCTAACACCGGGGAGCTGTTTTTT. Amino acid sequence: CASSSSYHGTTTSNTGELFF. The rearrangement links TRBV28 to TRBJ2-2; 7 bases fit TRBD2. J was trimmed by 2 bases and V by 4 bases; bases with no gene match: 19. The CDR3 loop spans 20 amino acids. CDR1 is MDHEN and CDR2 is SYDVKM in the germline V gene. Based on the CDR3 plus reference TRBV28 and TRBJ2-2, the full variable domain is DVKVTQSSRYLVKRTGEKVFLECVQDMDHENMFWYRQDPGLGLRLIYFSYDVKMKEKGDIPEGYSVSREKKERFSLILESASTNQTSMYLCASSSSYHGTTTSNTGELFFGEGSRLTVL.

The V call is TRBV5-4, the J call TRBJ1-6; weak D call: TRBD1 (6 bases). The CDR3 sequence is 14 residues long. Germline lookup yields CDR1 SGHNT and CDR2 YYREEE (reference sequence). V was trimmed by 4 bases and J by 10 bases, leaving 15 bases between them. CDR3 sequence: CASSLGRGESPLHF. The CDR3 DNA reads as TGTGCCAGCAGCCTAGGCAGGGGAGAGTCACCCCTCCACTTT. The full variable domain, rest sourced from reference TRBV5-4 and TRBJ1-6, is ETGVTQSPTHLIKTRGQQVTLRCSSQSGHNTVSWYQQALGQGPQFIFQYYREEENGRGNFPPRFSGLQFPNYSSELNVNALELDDSALYLCASSLGRGESPLHFGNGTRLTVT.

This clone has just one count. The DNA for the CDR3 is TGTGCCAGCAGCCCTCTAGTGGGGCGATTCTATAATTCACCCCTCCACTTT. This translates into CASSPLVGRFYNSPLHF. This chain joins TRBV7-2 and TRBJ1-6, with a tentative D call TRBD1 (5 bases). The CDR3 spans 17 residues. The germline V gene has CDR1 SGHTA and CDR2 FQGNSA. Trimming stripped 5 bases from V and 3 bases from J, with 17 bases between.

The genes are TRBV7-8 and TRBJ1-3, with D possibly being TRBD1 (5 bases). The CDR3 has 15 residues. V was shortened by 5 bases and J by 0 bases, with 11 bases between the two germline ends. Germline V gene lookup returns CDR1 SGHVS and CDR2 FQNEAQ. CDR3 in DNA: TGTGCCAGCAGCCGAGACAGCAGCTCTGGAAACACCATATATTTT. Translated: CASSRDSSSGNTIYF.

This clone showed up just a few times. This chain connects TRBV5-1 to TRBJ2-3; 9 nucleotides line up with TRBD2. V was clipped by 2 bases and J by 1 base; unmatched bases: 8. CDR1 is SGHRS and CDR2 is YFSETQ in the germline V gene. This CDR3 spans 17 amino acids. CDR3: CASSFPPSGMGTDTQYF. In DNA, the CDR3 is TGCGCCAGCAGCTTCCCCCCTAGCGGGATGGGCACAGATACGCAGTATTTT.

This clone was recorded only once. The chain recombines TRBV9 with TRBJ1-5, with a tentative D call TRBD1 (5 bases). Germline CDR1 and CDR2: SGDLS and YYNGEE. The CDR3 is 16 residues long. Trimming shortened V by 0 bases and J by 1 base, and 11 bases separated the two germline ends. The CDR3 region is CASSVGWEGSNQPQHF. The CDR3 DNA reads TGTGCCAGCAGCGTAGGGTGGGAGGGGAGCAATCAGCCCCAGCATTTT.

The chain uses TRBV4-3 and TRBJ2-3, with 10 nucleotides matching TRBD2. The CDR3 is 17 amino acids. Germline V gene lookup returns CDR1 LGHNA and CDR2 YSLEER. V lost 4 bases to trimming and J lost 5 bases; unmatched junction nucleotides: 12. The CDR3 nucleotides read TGCGCCAGCAGCCCGAAACCTCTAGCGGGGGTTGGAGATACGCAGTATTTT. It specifies CASSPKPLAGVGDTQYF.

V gene TRBV7-2 combines with J gene TRBJ1-1; a weak D match, TRBD1 (6 bases). The V gene's germline CDR1 is SGHTA and CDR2 FQGNSA. The CDR3 totals 13 residues. The ends were cut back, 5 bases at V and 3 bases at J, with 10 bases in the middle. CDR3 sequence (DNA): TGTGCCAGCAGCCTACAGGGAGACACTGAAGCTTTCTTT. Translated: CASSLQGDTEAFF.

This clone was seen a few times. The rearrangement uses TRBV9 and TRBJ1-5; D remains ambiguous. The length of the CDR3 is 14 residues. The V end lost 0 bases, the J end lost 4 bases, and 8 bases lay between the germline ends. Germline values: CDR1 SGDLS, CDR2 YYNGEE. The CDR3 nucleotides read TGTGCCAGCAGCGTAGCCCCGTATAATCAGCCCCAGCATTTT. Encoded protein: CASSVAPYNQPQHF.

V gene TRBV7-2 combines with J gene TRBJ1-2; TRBD1 aligns across 9 bases. V was pared by 4 bases and J by 7 bases, with 10 bases of the junction left unmatched. This CDR3 has 15 amino acids. From germline, CDR1 is SGHTA and CDR2 FQGNSA. DNA for the CDR3: TGTGCCAGCAGCTCACAGGGGGCGCGGAGTATTGGCTACACCTTC. Its translation: CASSSQGARSIGYTF.

The chain employs TRBV19 and TRBJ2-2, with 8 bases identical to TRBD1. The V gene end was trimmed by 5 bases and the J gene end by 0 bases; junction bases not matched to a gene: 2. Germline loops: CDR1 LNHDA, CDR2 SQIVND (reference sequence). The CDR3 is 15 amino acids. As DNA, the CDR3 is TGTGCCAGTAGTGTACAGGGGGCGAACACCGGGGAGCTGTTTTTT. Its protein is CASSVQGANTGELFF. The entire variable domain, with the rest obtained from reference TRBV19 and TRBJ2-2, is as follows: DGGITQSPKYLFRKEGQNVTLSCEQNLNHDAMYWYRQDPGQGLRLIYYSQIVNDFQKGDIAEGYSVSREKKESFPLTVTSAQKNPTAFYLCASSVQGANTGELFFGEGSRLTVL.

This sequence joins TRBV18 and TRBJ1-2, with TRBD1 identical over 11 bases. The CDR3 loop spans 16 amino acids. V was pared by 3 bases and J by 6 bases, with 9 bases of the junction left unmatched. The germline V gene has CDR1 KGHSH and CDR2 LQKENI. Written as DNA, the CDR3 is TGTGCCAGCTCACCCTTCGGGACAGGGGGAAGAGATGGCTACACCTTC. Translation: CASSPFGTGGRDGYTF.

This sequence joins TRBV7-9 and TRBJ1-2; no definite D call. The CDR3 sequence is 15 residues long. V was clipped by 1 base and J by 1 base, with 10 bases between them. The germline V gene has CDR1 SEHNR and CDR2 FQNEAQ (reference sequence). The CDR3 region has the DNA TGTGCCAGCAGCTTAGTTTCAGGCCATAACTATGGCTACACCTTC. This translates into CASSLVSGHNYGYTF.

The chain is built from TRBV7-8 and TRBJ1-2; the match to TRBD1 covers 8 bases. The CDR3 covers 15 residues. The J segment lost 3 bases and the V segment lost 1 base, leaving 4 bases of the junction unmatched. Germline V gene lookup returns CDR1 SGHVS and CDR2 FQNEAQ. The CDR3 DNA is TGTGCCAGCAGCTTAGGCCCAGGGGGCGACTATGGCTACACCTTC. Amino acids: CASSLGPGGDYGYTF. Full variable domain (missing parts from reference TRBV7-8 and TRBJ1-2): GAGVSQSPRYKVAKRGQDVALRCDPISGHVSLFWYQQALGQGPEFLTYFQNEAQLDKSGLPSDRFFAERPEGSVSTLKIQRTQQEDSAVYLCASSLGPGGDYGYTFGSGTRLTVV.

V and J are TRBV6-6 and TRBJ2-7, with D perhaps TRBD1 (6 bases). This CDR3 is built from 15 residues. The V end lost 0 bases, the J end lost 3 bases, and 12 bases lay between the germline ends. In germline, CDR1 is MNHNY, CDR2 SVGAGI (reference sequence). This CDR3 is CASSYSTGQLYEQYF. CDR3 DNA: TGTGCCAGCAGTTACTCGACAGGACAGCTCTACGAGCAGTACTTC.

The chain has TRBV30 and TRBJ2-5, with D tentatively TRBD2 (5 bases). Germline loops: CDR1 GTSNPN, CDR2 SVGIG (reference sequence). V lost 1 base and J 4 bases, leaving 7 bases between the germline ends. This CDR3 is 12 amino acids long. The CDR3: CAWSGGRETQYF. CDR3 bases: TGTGCCTGGAGTGGAGGGAGAGAGACCCAGTACTTC.